These T cell receptor beta chains were read from a single sample in a study of blood T cell repertoires in COVID-19. Sequencing was performed with immunoSEQ multiplex PCR; in TCRdb, only in-frame clones are kept and a portion is missing. The sample holds some 150,000 clones, more than 75% seen once. The specimen was peripheral blood. These receptors originate from a man aged 35-49 years with acute or convalescent COVID-19. CDR3s include the opening cysteine and the closing phenylalanine or tryptophan. The order of the fields is D gene, V gene, clone size, J gene, CDR3 protein, CDR3 DNA. A D gene is named only where the DNA matches it firmly. Rows may omit the clone size; those that give it use once, few, many or a size class.

-	TRBV28	-	TRBJ1-3	CASSLTQGGSGNTIYF	TGTGCCAGCAGTCTGACCCAGGGAGGATCTGGAAACACCATATATTTT
-	TRBV5-1	few	TRBJ1-1	CASSRGPGRTEAFF	TGCGCCAGCAGCAGAGGGCCCGGGCGCACTGAAGCTTTCTTT
-	TRBV27	-	TRBJ1-2	CASSSRGPDYGYTF	TGTGCCAGCAGTTCCAGGGGCCCGGACTATGGCTACACCTTC
TRBD1	TRBV7-3	-	TRBJ1-1	CASSLMGQGTEAFF	TGTGCCAGCAGCTTAATGGGACAGGGCACTGAAGCTTTCTTT
-	TRBV5-1	-	TRBJ1-1	CASSLQGGNTEAFF	TGCGCCAGCAGCTTGCAGGGAGGGAACACTGAAGCTTTCTTT
TRBD1	TRBV9	-	TRBJ1-1	CASSGMTGTEAFF	TGTGCCAGCAGCGGGATGACAGGGACTGAAGCTTTCTTT
TRBD1	TRBV3-1/TRBV3-2	-	TRBJ1-2	CASSLHGRTGGIDGYTF	TGTGCCAGCAGCCTCCACGGCCGGACAGGGGGCATAGATGGCTACACCTTC
-	TRBV19	-	TRBJ1-6	CASSAPDRTFYSPLHF	TGTGCCAGTAGTGCCCCGGACAGAACTTTTTATTCACCCCTCCACTTT
-	TRBV5-1	-	TRBJ2-1	CASSAGTYNEQFF	TGCGCCAGCAGCGCGGGGACCTACAATGAGCAGTTCTTC
-	TRBV5-1	-	TRBJ2-3	CASSSGQSTDTQYF	TGCGCCAGCAGCAGCGGACAGAGCACAGATACGCAGTATTTT
-	TRBV7-8	-	TRBJ2-7	CASSENRGSAYEQYF	TGTGCCAGCAGCGAGAATCGGGGGTCGGCCTACGAGCAGTACTTC
-	TRBV30	-	TRBJ1-5	CAWSEVGGNQPQHF	TGTGCCTGGAGTGAGGTAGGGGGCAATCAGCCCCAGCATTTT
TRBD1	TRBV6-4	-	TRBJ1-2	CASRNRTGNYGYTF	TGTGCCAGTCGGAACAGGACAGGGAACTATGGCTACACCTTC
TRBD1	TRBV6-2/TRBV6-3	-	TRBJ2-5	CASSPGTGDQETQYF	TGTGCCAGCAGCCCCGGGACAGGGGACCAAGAGACCCAGTACTTC
-	TRBV6-4	-	TRBJ1-1	CASSELSGGAFF	TGTGCCAGCAGTGAGCTTTCGGGGGGAGCTTTCTTT
TRBD1	TRBV7-9	-	TRBJ1-3	CASSKKQGNSGNTIYF	TGTGCCAGCAGCAAGAAACAGGGGAACTCTGGAAACACCATATATTTT
TRBD1	TRBV6-1	few	TRBJ1-2	CASSEAWGQGYYGYTF	TGTGCCAGCAGTGAAGCATGGGGACAGGGCTACTATGGCTACACCTTC
TRBD1	TRBV11-1	-	TRBJ1-6	CASSLTDRRRGSPLHF	TGTGCCAGCAGCCTCACGGACAGGAGACGTGGTTCACCCCTCCACTTT
-	TRBV18	once	TRBJ1-1	CASSPVFSEAFF	TGTGCCAGCTCACCAGTATTCTCTGAAGCTTTCTTT
-	TRBV28	-	TRBJ1-2	CASSFGGPGGYTF	TGTGCCAGCAGTTTCGGGGGGCCGGGGGGCTACACCTTC
-	TRBV6-1	-	TRBJ1-2	CASSEALGSALGYTF	TGTGCCAGCAGTGAAGCGTTGGGCTCGGCCCTTGGCTACACCTTC
-	TRBV19	-	TRBJ2-6	CASRRQAYGANVLTF	TGTGCCAGCCGTCGACAGGCGTACGGGGCCAACGTCCTGACTTTC
-	TRBV19	-	TRBJ1-1	CASSQKGPIEAFF	TGTGCCAGTAGCCAAAAGGGGCCGATTGAAGCTTTCTTT
-	TRBV6-5	-	TRBJ1-1	CASGSSGGTEAFF	TGTGCCAGCGGTAGCTCCGGGGGCACTGAAGCTTTCTTT
TRBD1	TRBV29-1	-	TRBJ2-3	CSLKYGTDSTDTQYF	TGCAGCCTTAAGTACGGGACAGATAGCACAGATACGCAGTATTTT
TRBD1	TRBV5-1	-	TRBJ1-1	CASSYLTGAPEAFF	TGCGCCAGCAGCTACCTGACAGGGGCCCCTGAAGCTTTCTTT
-	TRBV7-2	-	TRBJ1-1	CASSLQPASISTAFF	TGTGCCAGCAGCCTACAGCCTGCCAGTATTTCTACGGCTTTCTTT
TRBD2	TRBV19	-	TRBJ2-1	CASSISGGSSYNEQFF	TGTGCCAGTAGTATTTCGGGGGGTAGCTCCTACAATGAGCAGTTCTTC
-	TRBV30	-	TRBJ2-7	CAWSVRVNEQYF	TGTGCCTGGAGTGTACGGGTTAACGAGCAGTACTTC
-	TRBV11-2	once	TRBJ1-5	CASSLDIGSNQPQHF	TGTGCCAGCAGCTTAGACATCGGGAGCAATCAGCCCCAGCATTTT
-	TRBV5-1	-	TRBJ2-5	CASSLPGQMETQYF	TGCGCCAGCAGCTTACCGGGACAAATGGAGACCCAGTACTTC
TRBD1	TRBV4-3	few	TRBJ1-6	CASSQSSGTVNSPLHF	TGCGCCAGCAGCCAATCCTCAGGGACAGTAAATTCACCCCTCCACTTT
TRBD1	TRBV25-1	once	TRBJ2-7	CASSGSGTDYEQYF	TGTGCCAGCAGTGGATCCGGGACAGACTACGAGCAGTACTTC
-	TRBV15	-	TRBJ2-1	CATSRGGGGYNEQFF	TGTGCCACCAGCAGAGGGGGCGGCGGTTACAATGAGCAGTTCTTC
-	TRBV7-2	-	TRBJ1-1	CASSPEGGMNTEAFF	TGTGCCAGCAGCCCCGAGGGTGGGATGAACACTGAAGCTTTCTTT
-	TRBV2	-	TRBJ2-5	CASSFISGSGETQYF	TGTGCCAGCTCTTTCATTAGCGGCTCGGGAGAGACCCAGTACTTC
-	TRBV3-1/TRBV3-2	-	TRBJ1-3	CASSQGDWNTIYF	TGTGCCAGCAGCCAGGGGGACTGGAACACCATATATTTT
TRBD1	TRBV30	-	TRBJ2-7	CAWSGQGASYEQYF	TGTGCCTGGAGCGGACAGGGGGCTTCCTACGAGCAGTACTTC
TRBD1	TRBV3-1/TRBV3-2	-	TRBJ2-2	CASSSWLGQGSPGELFF	TGTGCCAGCAGCTCTTGGTTGGGACAGGGCTCCCCGGGGGAGCTGTTTTTT